Sequencing of this T cell receptor (beta chain) was carried out in a study of breast tumors, draining lymph nodes, adjacent tissues. In regard to this clonotype: Its target is not known.

Via MiXCR, TCRdb re-called the multiplex PCR reads, giving one row per CDR3 protein. The sample yields 15,000 to 20,000 distinct CDR3 sequences, 40% to 55% seen once. Germline CDR1 SQVTM, CDR2 ANQGSEA. The CDR3 totals 11 residues. V lost 4 bases and J 8 bases, leaving 11 bases between the germline ends. Whole-study results and caveats: Most tumor T cells seemingly derive from lymph node, then expand in tumor. Tumor T cell lymph node origin was a supported hypothesis, not proven.

The source is a female donor with breast cancer. Some clones in this sample may be carry-over from other donors' samples. Sequenced: tumor-adjacent breast tissue. The rearrangement joins TRBV29-1 to TRBJ1-2; D is uncertain. The CDR3 nucleotides read TGCAGCGTTGTCGAGGGATACGGCTACACCTTC. Its protein product is CSVVEGYGYTF.